This TCR beta chain was obtained from a study of blood T cells in healthy people across ages. The study's findings and limits: The study lacked donor CMV status, which possibly confounded expanded clonotype changes.

Points on this clonotype: Its antigen is unidentified.

A second PCR, run for roughly 7 to 11 cycles, used a sample-barcoded 5' primer plus a J-beta primer mix. Per sample, CDR3-containing paired-end reads numbered at least 2.5 million. TCRdb re-called the 5' RACE reads through MiXCR, storing one row per CDR3 protein. In the table there are about 800,000 distinct CDR3 sequences, 20% to 25% of which are singletons. Per the germline V gene, CDR1 is SGHAT and CDR2 is FQNNGV. V was trimmed by 4 bases and J by 8 bases, leaving 14 bases between them. This CDR3 spans 13 amino acids. The data were also submitted as part of a second study, on T cells of mothers and their children. That study adds: Both sample barcodes and 2-4 random nucleotides came from the M1S primer of the second PCR. No persistent microchimeric T cell clones were detected at 95 to 100 clones per million clonotypes sensitivity.

Sequencing used blood. The V call is TRBV11-2, the J call TRBJ1-2; a weak D match, TRBD1 (5 bases). This clonotype was sampled from a boy between 10 and 17 years old in good health. The CDR3 loop reads CASSSRGSWGYTF. The CDR3 nucleotides read TGTGCCAGCAGCTCTCGGGGGTCCTGGGGCTACACCTTC.